A single sample gave rise to the 14 T cell receptor beta chains below, sequenced in a study. TCRdb called the 5' RACE reads again in MiXCR, with one record for every CDR3 protein. The data contain roughly 50,000 distinct CDR3 sequences, 15% to 20% of them singletons. The sequencing input was naive CD4+ T cells sorted from blood. The sample's subset: naive CD4+ T cells, CD4+CD45RA+CD25-. The origin of the receptors is a female donor with breast cancer.

This clonotype was seen only a few times. V gene TRBV27 combines with J gene TRBJ2-7, with D hard to call. The germline V gene encodes CDR1 MNHEY and CDR2 SMNVEV (reference sequence). Trimming took 5 bases from V and 0 from J, leaving 11 bases between them. The length of the CDR3 is 14 residues. CDR3 in DNA: TGTGCCAGCAGTCCCCTGGTGGGCTCCTACGAGCAGTACTTC. This codes for CASSPLVGSYEQYF.

The CDR3 loop is CASKRESNQPQHF. The CDR3 nucleotides are TGTGCCAGCAAAAGGGAGAGCAATCAGCCCCAGCATTTT. The gene calls are TRBV2 and TRBJ1-5; unclear D gene. Trimming took 7 bases from V and 1 from J, leaving 8 bases between them. The CDR3 is 13 residues long. Germline assignment: CDR1 SNHLY and CDR2 FYNNEI.

This clonotype was detected ten times or more. V gene TRBV5-1 combines with J gene TRBJ1-6, with D possibly matching TRBD1 (5 bases). Trimming stripped 6 bases from V and 6 bases from J, with 13 bases between. Germline V gene data show CDR1 as SGHRS and CDR2 as YFSETQ. The CDR3 consists of 14 residues. CDR3 DNA sequence: TGCGCCAGCACCGTGGGGAGGGGTAATTCACCCCTCCACTTT. Amino acids: CASTVGRGNSPLHF.

This rearrangement joins TRBV4-1 to TRBJ1-1; the D is unclear. The CDR3 has 15 residues. Trimming pared 1 base from V and 3 bases from J, leaving 12 bases between. Germline V gene data show CDR1 as MGHRA and CDR2 as YSYEKL. The CDR3 bases are TGCGCCAGCAGCCAAGGAGCAGGATGTGACACTGAAGCTTTCTTT. It is translated as CASSQGAGCDTEAFF.

This clonotype was seen only a few times. One end of the junction is discordant with germline, which a read error may explain. CDR3 in amino acids: CASSIANTRQGALYEQYF. CDR3 in DNA: TGTGCCAGCAGCATAGCCAATACTCGACAGGGGGCCTTATACGAGCAGTACTTC. J is TRBJ2-7 and V is TRBV7-9; 10 positions match TRBD1. The CDR3 spans 18 residues. Germline CDR1 is SEHNR and CDR2 is FQNEAQ (reference sequence).

About this clonotype: A single base separates this from a much larger clone, so it may be a read error. J is TRBJ1-2 and V is TRBV15; D remains ambiguous. The germline CDR1 and CDR2 sequences are LNHNV and YYDKDF (reference sequence). Trimming pared 0 bases from V and 7 bases from J, leaving 18 bases between. The CDR3 sequence is 16 residues long. The CDR3 region has the DNA TGTGCCACCAGCAGAGACTATACCATTCCCGAGGCTGGCTACACCTTC. It translates to CATSRDYTIPEAGYTF.

A few counts support this clonotype. The chain links TRBV5-1 to TRBJ2-7, with a possible D match to TRBD2 (6 bases). V shed 4 bases and J shed 0 bases, with 11 bases lying between them. The germline V gene has CDR1 SGHRS and CDR2 YFSETQ. This CDR3 contains 14 residues. The CDR3 DNA follows: TGCGCCAGCAGCCCTGGGGACTCCTCCTACGAGCAGTACTTC. Translated: CASSPGDSSYEQYF.

The CDR3, as DNA: TGCGCCAGCAGCTTGAGGGTAGGACAGCCCCAGCATTTT. The encoded protein is CASSLRVGQPQHF. The J gene is TRBJ1-5, the V gene TRBV5-1; no firm D call. The CDR3 spans 13 residues. Trimming pared 1 base from V and 7 bases from J, leaving 9 bases between. Germline V gene data show CDR1 as SGHRS and CDR2 as YFSETQ.

This clonotype has ten or more counts. The chain is built from TRBV7-2 and TRBJ1-1; D gene ambiguous. Germline CDR1 reads SGHTA; CDR2 reads FQGNSA. CDR3 size: 13 residues. Trimming removed 1 base at V and 7 bases at J, with 10 bases between. The CDR3: CASSLVVTDEAFF. The CDR3 DNA sequence: TGTGCCAGCAGCTTAGTTGTCACGGATGAAGCTTTCTTT.

This clonotype was recorded at least ten times. The V and J genes are TRBV2 and TRBJ1-5; D might be TRBD1 (5 bases). Germline V lookup: CDR1 SNHLY, CDR2 FYNNEI. Between the trimmed V and J ends, which lost 3 bases and 5 bases, there was a span of 8 bases. The CDR3 length is 13 residues. For the CDR3, the DNA is TGTGCCAGCAGTGAGATCAGGGATCAGCCCCAGCATTTT. Residues: CASSEIRDQPQHF.

The rearrangement joins TRBV5-6 to TRBJ2-2, with D unresolved. The germline V gene encodes CDR1 SGHDT and CDR2 YYEEEE. With 4 bases removed from V and 5 bases from J, the gap between germline ends came to 15 bases. The CDR3 contains 15 residues. The CDR3 sequence is CASSPAGWGTGELFF. CDR3 in DNA: TGTGCCAGCAGCCCCGCCGGGTGGGGAACCGGGGAGCTGTTTTTT.

A few counts support this clonotype. This chain links TRBV7-9 with TRBJ2-2; D remains ambiguous. The CDR3 covers 15 residues. CDR1 SEHNR and CDR2 FQNEAQ come from the germline V gene (reference sequence). V lost 5 bases to trimming and J lost 4 bases, with 14 bases between them. CDR3 region: CASSKGPPGTGELFF. Written as DNA, the CDR3 is TGTGCCAGCAGCAAGGGTCCTCCGGGCACCGGGGAGCTGTTTTTT.

In this sample, this clonotype turned up a few times. The rearrangement joins TRBV12-3 or TRBV12-4 to TRBJ2-7; 8 nucleotides match TRBD1. Unmatched junction bases numbered 9, after V lost 5 bases and J lost 3 bases. This CDR3 is 15 amino acids long. This CDR3 reads CASSPPGTGVYEQYF. The CDR3 coding sequence is TGTGCCAGCAGTCCTCCCGGGACAGGAGTCTACGAGCAGTACTTC.

This clonotype was found a few times. The V and J genes are TRBV5-6 and TRBJ1-1; 7 nucleotides agree with TRBD1. Germline V gene data show CDR1 as SGHDT and CDR2 as YYEEEE. Germline trimming cut 4 bases from V and 4 bases from J; bases unmatched to any gene: 10. The CDR3 length is 15 residues. The CDR3 DNA is TGTGCCAGCAGCACCGCGGACAGGAGGGGCACTGAAGCTTTCTTT. Encoded protein: CASSTADRRGTEAFF.